Presented here are 13 T cell receptor beta chains from one specimen sequenced in a study of blood T cell repertoires in COVID-19. This table comes from immunoSEQ multiplex PCR, and its TCRdb copy is limited to in-frame clones, with some not included. Of around 190,000 clones listed, nearly 90% are singletons. The sample consisted of peripheral blood. The source of these receptors is a man in his forties or fifties with COVID-19, enrolled during active disease.

The rearrangement uses TRBV28 and TRBJ1-6, with a tentative D call TRBD1 (6 bases). Germline CDR1 is MDHEN and CDR2 is SYDVKM. Trimming pared 5 bases from V and 6 bases from J, leaving 11 bases between. The CDR3 sequence is 14 residues long. The CDR3 nucleotides are TGTGCCAGCAGTCCGGGACAAATTAATTCACCCCTCCACTTT. Its translation: CASSPGQINSPLHF.

This rearrangement joins TRBV5-4 to TRBJ1-2; D is unresolved. V lost 1 base to trimming and J lost 5 bases, with 6 bases between them. The CDR3 runs 12 residues. The germline V gene has CDR1 SGHNT and CDR2 YYREEE (reference sequence). The CDR3 bases are TGTGCCAGCAGCTTGAGCGGTTATGGCTACACCTTC. Residues: CASSLSGYGYTF. Looking up the rest from reference TRBV5-4 and TRBJ1-2 gives the full variable domain: ETGVTQSPTHLIKTRGQQVTLRCSSQSGHNTVSWYQQALGQGPQFIFQYYREEENGRGNFPPRFSGLQFPNYSSELNVNALELDDSALYLCASSLSGYGYTFGSGTRLTVV.

The V and J genes are TRBV19 and TRBJ1-2, with D possibly matching TRBD1 (5 bases). The CDR3 spans 13 residues. The germline V gene has CDR1 LNHDA and CDR2 SQIVND (reference sequence). V dropped 5 bases and J dropped 1 base, with 8 bases sitting between them. CDR3 sequence (DNA): TGTGCCAGTAGTGGGCAGGGTAACTATGGCTACACCTTC. Encoded protein: CASSGQGNYGYTF.

This clone was recorded once. The chain couples TRBV7-3 to TRBJ1-1; no clear D gene. CDR3 length: 14 residues. Germline CDR1 reads SGHTA; CDR2 reads FQGTGA. V was cut by 5 bases and J by 1 base, with 11 bases left in between. This chain's CDR3 is CASSPGLTNTEAFF. The CDR3 DNA follows: TGTGCCAGCAGCCCCGGACTTACGAACACTGAAGCTTTCTTT. The complete variable domain, with remaining parts taken from reference TRBV7-3 and TRBJ1-1, reads GAGVSQTPSNKVTEKGKYVELRCDPISGHTALYWYRQSLGQGPEFLIYFQGTGAADDSGLPNDRFFAVRPEGSVSTLKIQRTERGDSAVYLCASSPGLTNTEAFFGQGTRLTVV.

V and J are TRBV12-3 or TRBV12-4 and TRBJ1-2, with D uncertain. Trimming removed 2 bases at V and 1 base at J, with 5 bases between. This CDR3 has 13 residues. For the CDR3, the DNA is TGTGCCAGCAGTTTAACAGATAACTATGGCTACACCTTC. Its translation is CASSLTDNYGYTF.

V is TRBV28 and J is TRBJ2-2, with TRBD1 identical over 8 bases. Per the germline V gene, CDR1 is MDHEN and CDR2 is SYDVKM. V was clipped by 5 bases and J by 4 bases; unmatched bases: 3. The CDR3 runs to 14 residues. CDR3 coding DNA: TGTGCCAGCAGTCAGGGGGCCGCCACCGGGGAGCTGTTTTTT. Amino acid sequence: CASSQGAATGELFF.

This clone was picked up one time. The V call is TRBV30, the J call TRBJ1-5, with 9 nucleotides matching TRBD1. Germline V gene data show CDR1 as GTSNPN and CDR2 as SVGIG (reference sequence). The V and J ends lost 3 bases and 0 bases, in that order; junction bases with no gene match: 9. CDR3 length: 17 residues. The CDR3 region has the DNA TGTGCCTGGAGCAGGGACAGGGTTTTGAGTAGCAATCAGCCCCAGCATTTT. Its protein is CAWSRDRVLSSNQPQHF.

V and J are TRBV5-6 and TRBJ2-7; no clear D. Germline V CDR1 and CDR2: SGHDT, YYEEEE. The CDR3 loop spans 12 amino acids. Between the trimmed V and J ends, which lost 2 bases and 1 base, there was a span of 4 bases. CDR3 DNA: TGTGCCAGCAGCTTCTCTTCCTACGAGCAGTACTTC. Amino acid sequence: CASSFSSYEQYF.

The chain carries TRBV28 and TRBJ2-1; 7 bases match TRBD2. V lost 0 bases and J lost 0; bases outside the gene matches: 2. This CDR3 comprises 16 residues. Germline assignment: CDR1 MDHEN and CDR2 SYDVKM. The CDR3 sequence is CASSLWRGSSYNEQFF. The CDR3 DNA is TGTGCCAGCAGTTTATGGCGGGGGAGCTCCTACAATGAGCAGTTCTTC.

V usage is TRBV6-5 and J usage is TRBJ2-4, with D perhaps TRBD1 (5 bases). This CDR3 has 13 residues. V lost 6 bases and J 8 bases, leaving 14 bases between the germline ends. Germline V gene lookup returns CDR1 MNHEY and CDR2 SVGAGI. The CDR3 loop is CASRLASRDIQYF. CDR3 coding DNA: TGTGCCAGCAGATTAGCCTCCAGGGACATTCAGTACTTC.

V is TRBV5-4 and J is TRBJ2-2, with TRBD2 identical over 14 bases. CDR3 length equals 16 residues. The V and J ends lost 4 bases and 6 bases, in that order; junction bases with no gene match: 5. Germline CDR1 and CDR2: SGHNT and YYREEE (reference sequence). The CDR3 coding sequence is TGTGCCAGCAGCGGGGGACTAGCGGGGGAATCCGGGGAGCTGTTTTTT. Translated: CASSGGLAGESGELFF.

The chain employs TRBV5-1 and TRBJ1-1; D is undetermined. The CDR3 consists of 15 residues. V was shortened by 0 bases and J by 2 bases, with 11 bases between the two germline ends. Germline CDR1 is SGHRS and CDR2 is YFSETQ. Here the CDR3 reads CASSLVAEVNTEAFF. CDR3 nucleotide sequence: TGCGCCAGCAGCTTGGTGGCAGAAGTTAACACTGAAGCTTTCTTT.

This clone was counted a single time. The chain uses TRBV9 and TRBJ1-3; 8 bases are shared with TRBD1. V lost 0 bases, J lost 1 base, and 9 bases stayed unmatched. This CDR3 has 18 residues. Germline CDR1 reads SGDLS; CDR2 reads YYNGEE. CDR3: CASSVADGTGGSGNTIYF. The CDR3 region has the DNA TGTGCCAGCAGCGTAGCTGACGGGACAGGCGGATCTGGAAACACCATATATTTT.